A single sample gave rise to the 9 T cell receptor beta chains below, sequenced in a study of T cell repertoires in cytomegalovirus infection. TCRdb re-called the reads with MiXCR, one entry per CDR3 protein. The table includes under 250,000 distinct CDR3 sequences, 6% to 8% detected once. Sequencing was carried out using PBMCs. The source is a human donor in good health (CMV status not recorded). Some clones in this sample may be carry-over from other donors' samples.

The CDR3 DNA is TGTGCCACCAGCAGAGATCGAGGAAGCTCCTACAATGAGCAGTTCTTC. This gives the protein CATSRDRGSSYNEQFF. V and J are TRBV15 and TRBJ2-1; D unresolved. The CDR3 contains 16 residues. Germline V lookup: CDR1 LNHNV, CDR2 YYDKDF (reference sequence). V lost 0 bases, J lost 0 bases, and 9 bases lay in between.

This clonotype was observed many times. The gene calls are TRBV6-2 or TRBV6-3 and TRBJ2-7, with unresolved D. V gave up 0 bases and J gave up 0 bases, with 15 bases separating them. This CDR3 is built from 17 residues. The germline CDR1 and CDR2 sequences are MNHEY and SVGEGT. The CDR3 sequence: CASSYSSSKGSSYEQYF. DNA of the CDR3: TGTGCCAGCAGTTACTCATCTTCGAAGGGATCCTCCTACGAGCAGTACTTC.

This clonotype has at least ten counts. The CDR3 region is CASSELPMGTSGRNEQFF. DNA of the CDR3: TGTGCCAGCAGTGAACTGCCTATGGGGACTAGCGGACGTAATGAGCAGTTCTTC. The rearrangement joins TRBV2 to TRBJ2-1; 11 bases match TRBD2. Germline assignment: CDR1 SNHLY and CDR2 FYNNEI. CDR3 length: 18 residues. With 2 bases clipped from V and 7 bases from J, the junction kept 13 bases outside the gene matches.

This clonotype showed up just a few times. This chain joins TRBV2 and TRBJ1-6; no reliable D call. CDR3 size: 14 residues. Trimming left V 6 bases short and J 8 bases short, with 14 bases between. Germline-derived CDR1 and CDR2 are SNHLY and FYNNEI. CDR3 nucleotide sequence: TGTGCCAGCAGCGACCCAACTCTTGATTCACCCCTCCACTTT. Its translation is CASSDPTLDSPLHF.

Of note for this clonotype: This sequence may be a read error, since a much larger clone differs from it by one base. The rearrangement links TRBV5-4 to TRBJ1-1; TRBD1 matches at 7 bases. The V gene's germline CDR1 is SGHNT and CDR2 YYREEE (reference sequence). The CDR3 runs 13 residues. The J segment lost 3 bases and the V segment lost 4 bases, leaving 3 bases of the junction unmatched. The DNA for the CDR3 is TGTGCCAGCAGCAGAGGGACAGACACTGAAGCTTTCTTT. Translating it yields CASSRGTDTEAFF.

This clonotype has ten or more counts. The chain links TRBV20-1 to TRBJ1-5; 7 bases align to TRBD1. The CDR3 contains 17 residues. Looked up from germline, CDR1 is DFQATT and CDR2 is SNEGSKA (reference sequence). V gave up 6 bases and J gave up 1 base; unmatched junction bases: 15. Here the CDR3 DNA reads TGCAGTGCGGAAGAGACAGGGTTATCATGGAGCAATCAGCCCCAGCATTTT. This sequence encodes CSAEETGLSWSNQPQHF.

This clonotype was picked up many times. J is TRBJ2-7 and V is TRBV29-1; 9 bases align to TRBD1. The CDR3 has 13 amino acids. Per germline, CDR1 SQVTM and CDR2 ANQGSEA. Unmatched junction bases numbered 6, after V lost 6 bases and J lost 3 bases. The CDR3 bases are TGCAGCGTGTGCCGGGACAGGGACTACGAGCAGTACTTC. Translated, it gives CSVCRDRDYEQYF.

This clonotype appeared a few times. The genes are TRBV20-1 and TRBJ1-5; possible D gene TRBD1, 6 bases. The CDR3 loop spans 10 amino acids. V lost 5 bases, J lost 12 bases, and 11 bases lay in between. CDR1 is DFQATT, CDR2 SNEGSKA, per germline (reference sequence). The CDR3 sequence: CSAPRTVQHF. The CDR3 nucleotides are TGCAGTGCTCCTCGGACAGTCCAGCATTTT.

This clonotype was counted many times. This rearrangement joins TRBV28 to TRBJ2-3; D gene unclear. The V gene's germline CDR1 is MDHEN and CDR2 SYDVKM. This CDR3 is 17 amino acids long. Deletions cut 7 bases from V and 0 bases from J, with 20 bases between. The CDR3 is CASTLKVPLASTDTQYF. DNA for the CDR3: TGTGCCAGCACCCTAAAAGTACCCCTGGCGAGCACAGATACGCAGTATTTT.